This T cell receptor beta chain was retrieved from a study of tumor and adjacent non-tumor tissue in lung cancer. Study results and caveats: TCR diversity was significantly greater in tumor than normal lung tissue.

A modified ARM-PCR protocol with three rounds of nested PCR amplified TCRbeta. A single record per CDR3 protein comes from TCRdb applying MiXCR to the multiplex PCR reads. Seen here are 90,000 or so distinct CDR3 sequences, around 65% observed once, and the top ten hold around 15%. This sample's RNA came from whole unsorted tissue. As regards this clonotype: Its antigen is still unknown. The conserved phenylalanine or tryptophan normally closing the CDR3 is absent here, so this likely arose from a read error.

Germline trimming cut 1 base from V and 7 bases from J; bases unmatched to any gene: 2. The CDR3 runs 14 residues. Looked up from germline, CDR1 is SGHNT and CDR2 is YYREEE (reference sequence). Input material: lung tumor tissue. The V gene is TRBV5-4, the J gene TRBJ1-6; the match to TRBD1 covers 7 bases. The receptor was derived from an older man with non-small cell lung cancer. DNA of the CDR3: TGTGCCAGCAGCTTGTGGACAGGCAATTCACCCCTCCACTAT. This codes for CASSLWTGNSPLHY.